A selection of T cell receptor beta chains follows, all from one sample in a study of T cells after yellow fever vaccination. TCRdb analysed the 5' RACE reads with MiXCR anew, one entry per CDR3 protein. Of under 600,000 distinct CDR3 sequences in the sample, around an eighth were seen once. This material consisted of PBMCs, taken on the day of the yellow fever booster vaccination. The receptors come from a man aged 25-40 years who received the YFV17D yellow fever vaccine. Both conserved end residues are part of each CDR3. The D gene is left open where the match is weak. Clone size is shown for a subset of rows, as once, few, many or a class of expanded clone.

v_call,j_call,clone_size,d_call,cdr3_aa,cdr3_nt
TRBV7-9,TRBJ2-7,NA,NA,CASSSDYLLQYF,TGTGCCAGCAGCTCGGACTATCTTCTGCAGTACTTC
TRBV28,TRBJ2-4,few,NA,CASNHGGLNIQYF,TGTGCCAGCAATCACGGAGGATTAAACATTCAGTACTTC
TRBV18,TRBJ2-2,few,NA,CASSPSLRGLGTGELFF,TGTGCCAGCTCACCATCCCTCAGGGGTCTGGGCACCGGGGAGCTGTTTTTT
TRBV3-1,TRBJ1-6,NA,TRBD1,CASSHPQGMDSPLHF,TGTGCCAGCAGCCACCCACAGGGGATGGATTCACCCCTCCACTTT
TRBV2,TRBJ2-1,NA,TRBD2,CASSVLREGRNEQFF,TGTGCCAGCAGTGTTTTGAGGGAGGGTCGGAATGAGCAGTTCTTC
TRBV6-1,TRBJ2-1,many,TRBD1,CASRGGTGSYNEQFF,TGTGCCAGCAGGGGGGGGACAGGGAGTTACAATGAGCAGTTCTTC
TRBV10-3,TRBJ2-7,NA,NA,CAITPGTSISEQYF,TGTGCCATCACCCCCGGGACCTCAATTTCCGAGCAGTACTTC
TRBV29-1,TRBJ1-4,many,NA,CSTRDNEKLFF,TGCAGCACCCGGGACAACGAAAAACTGTTTTTT
TRBV28,TRBJ2-5,few,TRBD1,CASSLWGQGARETQYF,TGTGCCAGCAGTTTGTGGGGACAGGGGGCACGAGAGACCCAGTACTTC
TRBV3-1,TRBJ2-3,NA,TRBD2,CASSRFAGTSGDTQYF,TGTGCCAGCAGCCGATTCGCCGGGACTAGCGGGGATACGCAGTATTTT
TRBV3-1,TRBJ2-5,NA,NA,CASSQPQEEETQYF,TGTGCCAGCAGCCAACCCCAGGAAGAAGAGACCCAGTACTTC
TRBV7-2,TRBJ2-7,NA,TRBD2,CASSSTSGQSSYEQYF,TGTGCCAGCAGCTCCACTAGCGGCCAGAGCTCCTACGAGCAGTACTTC
TRBV6-5,TRBJ2-5,NA,NA,CASSYFETQYF,TGTGCCAGCAGTTACTTTGAGACCCAGTACTTC
TRBV25-1,TRBJ1-2,few,NA,CASSVSGQHYGYTF,TGTGCCAGCAGTGTATCCGGGCAGCACTATGGCTACACCTTC
TRBV7-3,TRBJ2-2,NA,NA,CASSPFFGTGELFF,TGTGCCAGCAGCCCTTTCTTTGGCACCGGGGAGCTGTTTTTT
TRBV3-1,TRBJ2-3,few,NA,CASSQAVRLYF,TGTGCCAGCAGCCAAGCCGTCCGTTTGTATTTT